These T cell receptor beta chains were read from a single sample in a study of cytomegalovirus exposure and HLA in healthy donors. The assay was immunoSEQ multiplex PCR, and TCRdb's table has in-frame clones only and misses some. The data contain about 110,000 clones, nearly 97% of them seen just once; the ten biggest clones take up roughly 0.7%. Material for sequencing was PBMCs. Every receptor here comes from a woman between 18 and 29 years old in good health and CMV-seronegative. Each CDR3 is given with its conserved first and last residue. Fields, in order: clone size, V gene, D gene, J gene, CDR3 protein, CDR3 DNA. D genes are given only for firm matches. Clone size is shown for a subset of rows, as once, few, many or a class of expanded clone.

.	TRBV6-5	.	TRBJ2-1	CASMGAGPGNEQFF	TGTGCCAGCATGGGGGCAGGCCCGGGGAATGAGCAGTTCTTC
.	TRBV4-3	.	TRBJ2-7	CASSQGWRGSYEQYF	TGCGCCAGCAGCCAAGGGTGGAGGGGATCCTACGAGCAGTACTTC
.	TRBV7-2	TRBD1	TRBJ2-7	CASARDRGYEQYF	TGTGCCAGCGCCCGGGACAGGGGCTACGAGCAGTACTTC
.	TRBV5-4	.	TRBJ2-3	CASSLVGGGNRNTQYF	TGTGCCAGCAGCTTGGTTGGGGGAGGTAACAGAAATACGCAGTATTTT
.	TRBV28	.	TRBJ1-2	CASMGGTYGYTF	TGTGCCAGCATGGGGGGAACCTATGGCTACACCTTC
.	TRBV2	TRBD1	TRBJ1-3	CASGRQGISGNTIYF	TGTGCCAGCGGACGACAGGGGATATCTGGAAACACCATATATTTT
.	TRBV5-8	.	TRBJ2-7	CASSLAGEFGTEQYF	TGTGCCAGCAGCTTGGCGGGGGAGTTTGGGACCGAGCAGTACTTC
.	TRBV7-2	.	TRBJ1-3	CASSSAYGNTIYF	TGTGCCAGCAGCTCCGCGTACGGAAACACCATATATTTT
.	TRBV11-2	.	TRBJ1-1	CASSLGLGQGPNTEAFF	TGTGCCAGCAGCTTAGGTTTAGGGCAGGGGCCGAACACTGAAGCTTTCTTT
.	TRBV18	.	TRBJ1-5	CASSLRQERNQPQHF	TGTGCCAGCTCGCTACGACAGGAGAGAAATCAGCCCCAGCATTTT
.	TRBV5-1	TRBD1	TRBJ2-4	CASSLAGGKNIQYF	TGCGCCAGCAGCCTGGCAGGGGGCAAAAACATTCAGTACTTC
once	TRBV5-1	.	TRBJ2-3	CASSIQQGPSDTQYF	TGCGCCAGCAGCATTCAACAGGGTCCCTCAGATACGCAGTATTTT
.	TRBV6-6	TRBD1	TRBJ1-2	CASSRDSSYGYTF	TGTGCCAGCAGCCGGGACAGCTCCTATGGCTACACCTTC
once	TRBV10-3	TRBD1	TRBJ2-7	CAISGRDRGLYEQYF	TGTGCCATCAGTGGCCGGGACAGGGGGCTCTACGAGCAGTACTTC
.	TRBV13	TRBD1	TRBJ2-7	CASSYERTGVANEQYF	TGTGCCAGCAGCTACGAACGGACAGGGGTGGCTAACGAGCAGTACTTC
.	TRBV7-9	TRBD2	TRBJ2-1	CASSLVRGGPQDEQFF	TGTGCCAGCAGCTTAGTTCGGGGGGGCCCTCAGGATGAGCAGTTCTTC
.	TRBV27	TRBD2	TRBJ2-1	CASSLIAGSSYNEQFF	TGTGCCAGCAGTCTCATAGCGGGAAGCTCCTACAATGAGCAGTTCTTC
.	TRBV2	TRBD1	TRBJ2-7	CASSDRTGVISEQYF	TGTGCCAGCAGTGACAGGACAGGGGTTATTAGCGAGCAGTACTTC
.	TRBV2	.	TRBJ1-5	CASSEGTTQSNQPQHF	TGTGCCAGCAGTGAAGGGACAACTCAAAGCAATCAGCCCCAGCATTTT
.	TRBV10-2	.	TRBJ1-1	CASSESRRATEAFF	TGCGCCAGCAGTGAGTCGAGGAGGGCCACTGAAGCTTTCTTT
.	TRBV7-9	.	TRBJ1-2	CASSLGAELYGYTF	TGTGCCAGCAGCTTAGGGGCAGAACTTTATGGCTACACCTTC
once	TRBV19	.	TRBJ1-2	CASSIVIADSEFGYTF	TGTGCCAGTAGTATAGTAATCGCGGACAGCGAGTTTGGCTACACCTTC
.	TRBV7-7	TRBD2	TRBJ2-7	CASSEGTSGPGEQYF	TGTGCTAGCAGCGAAGGGACTAGCGGGCCGGGGGAGCAGTACTTC
.	TRBV2	TRBD1	TRBJ1-6	CASSEDPGQRFSPLHF	TGTGCCAGCAGTGAAGACCCGGGACAGAGATTTTCACCCCTCCACTTT
.	TRBV6-5	.	TRBJ1-1	CASSYKRTNTEAFF	TGTGCCAGCAGTTACAAGCGGACTAACACTGAAGCTTTCTTT
.	TRBV13	TRBD2	TRBJ2-1	CASKLAGGTDEQFF	TGTGCCAGCAAACTAGCGGGGGGGACCGATGAGCAGTTCTTC
.	TRBV2	TRBD1	TRBJ1-6	CASVRGSLQNSPLHF	TGTGCCAGCGTCAGGGGGAGCCTCCAAAATTCACCCCTCCACTTT
once	TRBV5-4	.	TRBJ2-1	CASSLPPPSSYNEQFF	TGTGCCAGCAGCCTTCCTCCGCCGAGCTCCTACAATGAGCAGTTCTTC
.	TRBV5-1	.	TRBJ1-1	CASSPLFRGTMNTEAFF	TGCGCCAGCAGCCCCTTATTCAGGGGCACCATGAACACTGAAGCTTTCTTT
once	TRBV9	TRBD1	TRBJ1-2	CASSVGQGALSNYGYTF	TGTGCCAGCAGCGTAGGCCAGGGGGCACTCTCCAACTATGGCTACACCTTC
.	TRBV15	.	TRBJ1-4	CATKYGTNEKLFF	TGTGCCACCAAGTATGGCACTAATGAAAAACTGTTTTTT
.	TRBV18	.	TRBJ2-7	CASSPSGVGMGEQYF	TGTGCCAGCTCACCAAGCGGCGTAGGGATGGGCGAGCAGTACTTC
.	TRBV7-2	TRBD1	TRBJ1-6	CASSLDRWENSPLHF	TGTGCCAGCAGCCTGGACAGGTGGGAAAATTCACCCCTCCACTTT
.	TRBV5-1	TRBD2	TRBJ2-3	CASSTERGGLGDTQYF	TGCGCCAGCAGCACGGAGCGGGGGGGCCTAGGAGATACGCAGTATTTT
few	TRBV15	TRBD1	TRBJ1-6	CATSRAGTGNNSPLHF	TGTGCCACCAGCAGAGCCGGGACAGGGAATAATTCACCCCTCCACTTT
.	TRBV7-6	.	TRBJ2-5	CASSSRQVQETQYF	TGTGCCAGCAGCTCCAGACAGGTCCAAGAGACCCAGTACTTC
few	TRBV4-2	.	TRBJ2-5	CASSQRLFQETQYF	TGTGCCAGCAGCCAAAGACTATTCCAAGAGACCCAGTACTTC
.	TRBV19	TRBD2	TRBJ2-3	CASRGGGPLSADTQYF	TGTGCCTCTAGGGGCGGGGGGCCCCTATCCGCGGATACGCAGTATTTT
.	TRBV5-1	TRBD1	TRBJ2-3	CASSWPGTAPTDTQYF	TGCGCCAGCAGCTGGCCCGGGACAGCGCCCACAGATACGCAGTATTTT
.	TRBV15	.	TRBJ2-1	CATRGLGRDRLGYNEQFF	TGTGCCACCAGGGGCTTAGGCAGAGACAGATTGGGCTACAATGAGCAGTTCTTC
.	TRBV7-2	TRBD2	TRBJ2-3	CASRSSSGGTQYF	TGTGCCAGCAGATCCTCGTCGGGGGGTACGCAGTATTTT
.	TRBV29-1	TRBD1	TRBJ2-3	CSVAGTEGLTTDTQYF	TGCAGCGTGGCCGGGACAGAGGGTTTGACCACAGATACGCAGTATTTT
.	TRBV7-8	.	TRBJ1-2	CASSLDVAGAHRTYGYTF	TGTGCCAGCAGCTTAGATGTGGCAGGGGCCCACAGAACCTATGGCTACACCTTC
.	TRBV5-1	.	TRBJ1-6	CASSRQSGLSYNSPLHF	TGCGCCAGCAGCCGACAGTCAGGGCTCTCCTATAATTCACCCCTCCACTTT
.	TRBV28	.	TRBJ2-7	CASSRTILSEQYF	TGTGCCAGCAGCCGGACTATTTTATCCGAGCAGTACTTC
.	TRBV13	.	TRBJ2-5	CASSLSVAGVKETQYF	TGTGCCAGCAGCTTATCGGTGGCAGGGGTAAAAGAGACCCAGTACTTC
.	TRBV11-1	.	TRBJ2-1	CASSQPVTGSNEQFF	TGTGCCAGCAGCCAGCCCGTTACAGGGAGCAATGAGCAGTTCTTC
.	TRBV29-1	.	TRBJ2-6	CSVEPGLVGASHSGANVLTF	TGCAGCGTTGAACCCGGCCTCGTAGGGGCCTCCCACTCTGGGGCCAACGTCCTGACTTTC
.	TRBV4-3	.	TRBJ1-6	CASSQRITSSYNSPLHF	TGCGCCAGCAGCCAAAGAATAACTAGCTCCTATAATTCACCCCTCCACTTT